This T cell receptor beta chain comes out of a study of cytomegalovirus exposure and HLA in healthy donors. The study's findings and limits: The study dropped some indistinguishable V segments, TRBV6-2 and TRBV6-3 among them.

Germline lookup yields CDR1 LGHNA and CDR2 YNFKEQ. The CDR3 consists of 16 residues. V was pared by 0 bases and J by 4 bases, with 2 bases of the junction left unmatched. Use of 60 Vbeta and 13 Jbeta primers characterized the PCR. The assay was immunoSEQ multiplex PCR, and TCRdb's table has in-frame clones only and misses some. The sample includes more than 40,000 clones. Donors sampled were nominally healthy, though unrecorded immune exposures were likely. This clone shows up as large by frequency. Its antigen remains unidentified. The sequence derives from a man aged 40-50 years in good health and CMV-seropositive. The chain uses TRBV4-2 and TRBJ2-1; 11 positions match TRBD2. The sequenced material came from PBMCs. The CDR3 sequence is CASSQDSSGGYNEQFF. The DNA for the CDR3 is TGTGCCAGCAGCCAAGATTCTAGCGGGGGGTACAATGAGCAGTTCTTC.